This T cell receptor beta chain stems from a study of neurological immune-mediated disorders. Overall study context: There were about 35 multiple sclerosis patients; about 31 were relapsing-remitting and 3 were secondary progressive.

A total of 2 million PBMCs stored at -80 degrees C provided the unsorted libraries. Overall study findings and caveats: It was HTLV-1-associated myelopathy that showed the most TCR clonal expansion, while multiple sclerosis showed the least, falling below healthy controls.

A single record per CDR3 protein comes from TCRdb applying MiXCR to the 5' RACE reads. The sample lists 60,000 or so distinct CDR3 sequences; under 3.5% were seen once. V shed 0 bases and J shed 5 bases, with 13 bases lying between them. Germline V gene data show CDR1 as SGHAT and CDR2 as FQNNGV. This CDR3 has 15 residues. This clonotype was observed at least ten times. Its target is not known. This chain uses TRBV11-2 with TRBJ2-5, with D maybe TRBD2 (5 bases). What was sequenced was PBMCs. This sequence originates from a woman aged 60-70 years with multiple sclerosis. Written as DNA, the CDR3 is TGTGCCAGCAGCTTAGAGTCTGGGCTAGCTGAGACCCAGTACTTC. Translated: CASSLESGLAETQYF.